The clone carrying this TCR beta chain occurred a few times. The antigen is undetermined. The entry originates in a study of STAT5B mutations in CD4+ large granular lymphocyte leukemia. Notes on the study in general: Top patient clones used TRBV06 genes more often: 8/27 versus 2/35 in controls.

The CDR3 sequence is 14 residues long. The germline gives CDR1 MNHEY, CDR2 SVGAGI. Trimming stripped 9 bases from V and 6 bases from J, with 19 bases between. The assay was run at survey level. TCRdb's copy holds only in-frame clones and misses some; the assay was immunoSEQ multiplex PCR. Of around 32,000 clones listed, roughly three quarters are singletons. This receptor was identified in a human donor in good health. The sample taken for sequencing was CD4+ T cells from blood buffy coats. V is TRBV6-5 and J is TRBJ2-3; possibly TRBD1 for D (6 bases). Written as DNA, the CDR3 is TGTGCCAGTGCACCGCTAAGGGGGTCTGATACGCAGTATTTT. As protein: CASAPLRGSDTQYF.